The present T cell receptor (beta chain) was sequenced within a study of blood T cell repertoires in COVID-19. Across the study: Samples taken during acute and convalescent COVID-19 were collected in the United States, Italy and Spain.

Unmatched junction bases numbered 8, after V lost 4 bases and J lost 3 bases. This CDR3 is built from 15 residues. Germline CDR1 and CDR2: LNHDA and SQIVND (reference sequence). The repertoire was sequenced with immunoSEQ multiplex PCR; TCRdb's copy has only in-frame clones and lacks some. This repertoire shows over 60,000 clones, 76% found once; its top ten account for more than 12%. The sequence came from a man aged 55 to 70 with COVID-19, enrolled during active disease. The rearrangement uses TRBV19 and TRBJ1-2; 7 positions agree with TRBD1. The sequencing input was peripheral blood. The CDR3 region is CASSTNSGTDYGYTF. CDR3 DNA sequence: TGTGCCAGTAGTACAAACTCAGGGACAGACTATGGCTACACCTTC.